Included here is one T cell receptor (beta chain) sequence, with context. TCRdb keeps only in-frame clones here, not all; method: immunoSEQ multiplex PCR. The table records 150,000 or so clones, around 93% of them present only once. This sample stems from a study of control samples from healthy donors and cancer patients. V was cut by 3 bases and J by 3 bases, with 15 bases left in between. The CDR3 is 15 amino acids. Germline values: CDR1 MGHDK, CDR2 SYGVNS. This clonotype was sampled from an older woman in good health. The sample consisted of blood. The rearrangement uses TRBV25-1 and TRBJ2-7, with D perhaps TRBD1 (6 bases). In DNA, the CDR3 is TGTGCCAGCAGTGATATGGGCACAGGGAACTACGAGCAGTACTTC. This encodes CASSDMGTGNYEQYF.